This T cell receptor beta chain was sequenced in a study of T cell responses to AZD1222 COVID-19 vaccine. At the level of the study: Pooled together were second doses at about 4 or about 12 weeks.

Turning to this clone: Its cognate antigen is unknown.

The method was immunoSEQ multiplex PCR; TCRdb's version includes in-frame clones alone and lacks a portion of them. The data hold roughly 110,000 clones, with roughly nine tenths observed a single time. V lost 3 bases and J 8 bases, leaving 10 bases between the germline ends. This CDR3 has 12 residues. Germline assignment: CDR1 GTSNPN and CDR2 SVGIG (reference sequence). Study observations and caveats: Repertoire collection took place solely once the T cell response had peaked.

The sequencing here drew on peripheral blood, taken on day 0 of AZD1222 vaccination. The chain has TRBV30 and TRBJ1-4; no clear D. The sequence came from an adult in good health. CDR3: CAWSEQQEKLFF. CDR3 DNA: TGTGCCTGGAGCGAGCAACAGGAAAAACTGTTTTTT.